Below, 4 T cell receptor beta chains from the same sample are listed, as sequenced in a study of T cells after yellow fever vaccination. TCRdb re-called the 5' RACE reads with MiXCR, one entry per CDR3 protein. The sample lists around 250,000 distinct CDR3 sequences, about 7% occurring once. Specimen: CD4+ T cells sorted from PBMCs, collected 15 days after the yellow fever booster vaccination. The receptors were gathered from a man aged 25 to 40 who received the YFV17D yellow fever vaccine.

V and J are TRBV6-2 or TRBV6-3 and TRBJ2-1; 7 bases fit TRBD2. Germline CDR1 and CDR2: MNHEY and SVGEGT. The CDR3 length is 16 residues. V lost 5 bases and J lost 0; bases outside the gene matches: 7. This chain's CDR3 is CASSDPLASSYNEQFF. The CDR3 DNA reads TGTGCCAGCAGTGACCCACTAGCGAGCTCCTACAATGAGCAGTTCTTC.

This clonotype came up many times. J is TRBJ2-1 and V is TRBV5-1; either TRBD1 or TRBD2 may fit D (7 bases each). The ends were cut back, 7 bases at V and 5 bases at J, with 19 bases in the middle. Per germline, CDR1 SGHRS and CDR2 YFSETQ. The CDR3 runs 15 residues. The CDR3 DNA reads TGCGCCAGCGCGACGGGGGGACAGAGAAACAATGAGCAGTTCTTC. This translates into CASATGGQRNNEQFF.

The chain is built from TRBV12-3 or TRBV12-4 and TRBJ2-7; D unclear. The V and J ends lost 7 bases and 6 bases respectively, with 13 bases between them. The CDR3 is 12 residues long. The CDR3 region is CASTRDLGEQYF. As DNA, the CDR3 is TGTGCCAGCACCCGCGACTTGGGCGAGCAGTACTTC.

This clonotype was seen at least ten times. V usage is TRBV20-1 and J usage is TRBJ1-5; D unresolved. Trimming shortened V by 3 bases and J by 0 bases, and 12 bases separated the two germline ends. CDR1 and CDR2 from the germline V gene are DFQATT and SNEGSKA (reference sequence). This CDR3 spans 15 amino acids. The CDR3 bases are TGCAGTGCTAGTCTCCAGACTTATAGCAATCAGCCCCAGCATTTT. Protein product: CSASLQTYSNQPQHF.